These T cell receptor beta chains were read from a single sample in a study of early T cells in non-severe SARS-CoV-2 infection. MiXCR, run by TCRdb on the 5' RACE reads, gives a single entry per CDR3 protein. The sample includes fewer than 85,000 distinct CDR3 sequences, under 15% seen only once; the top ten take about 6.4%. Sequencing was performed on whole blood. All receptors come from an adult who was a healthcare worker with PCR-confirmed SARS-CoV-2 infection or an uninfected control (not recorded which). CDR3s include the opening cysteine and the closing phenylalanine or tryptophan. D genes are given only for firm matches. Size is omitted from some rows. Given values are once, few, many or a class for expanded clones.

D | J | length | V | size | CDR3 | DNA
TRBD2 | TRBJ2-5 | 15 | TRBV2 | - | CASKLGLAGGETQYF | TGTGCCAGCAAACTAGGACTAGCGGGAGGAGAGACCCAGTACTTC
- | TRBJ2-7 | 12 | TRBV28 | - | CASSPRPYEQYF | TGTGCCAGCAGCCCCCGACCCTACGAGCAGTACTTC
TRBD1 | TRBJ2-7 | 15 | TRBV27 | few | CASSLSTGPYYEQYF | TGTGCCAGCAGTTTATCGACAGGGCCTTACTACGAGCAGTACTTC
- | TRBJ2-7 | 12 | TRBV3-1 | many | CASSQVEKEQYF | TGTGCCAGCAGCCAAGTTGAGAAAGAGCAGTACTTC
- | TRBJ1-2 | 13 | TRBV30 | few | CAWSRPPGYGYTF | TGTGCCTGGAGTCGACCTCCAGGGTATGGCTACACCTTC
TRBD1 | TRBJ2-1 | 14 | TRBV7-9 | - | CASAQGQGYDEQFF | TGTGCCAGTGCCCAGGGACAGGGGTACGATGAGCAGTTCTTC
- | TRBJ1-2 | 13 | TRBV12-3/TRBV12-4 | - | CASSSLGGRGYTF | TGTGCCAGCAGCTCCTTGGGGGGCCGTGGCTACACCTTC
- | TRBJ2-7 | 16 | TRBV4-1 | few | CASSLQAAPLSYEQYF | TGCGCCAGCAGCCTCCAGGCAGCCCCCCTATCCTACGAGCAGTACTTC
TRBD1 | TRBJ2-5 | 15 | TRBV12-3/TRBV12-4 | - | CASSLRDRYQETQYF | TGTGCCAGCAGTTTAAGGGACAGGTACCAAGAGACCCAGTACTTC
- | TRBJ2-7 | 13 | TRBV2 | few | CASRDLPSYEQYF | TGTGCCAGCAGGGACCTCCCCTCCTACGAGCAGTACTTC
TRBD1 | TRBJ1-3 | 14 | TRBV6-5 | - | CASSRQGFRNTIYF | TGTGCCAGCAGCCGACAGGGTTTCAGAAACACCATATATTTT
TRBD2 | TRBJ2-1 | 17 | TRBV6-5 | many | CASSPRLASGGRNEQFF | TGTGCCAGCAGCCCCCGGCTTGCTAGCGGGGGCCGAAATGAGCAGTTCTTC
- | TRBJ2-1 | 15 | TRBV3-1 | - | CASSQEWGAGNEQFF | TGTGCCAGCAGCCAAGAGTGGGGTGCAGGAAATGAGCAGTTCTTC
- | TRBJ1-6 | 15 | TRBV21-1 | - | CASSATGTHNSPLHF | TGTGCCAGCAGCGCGACAGGGACCCATAATTCACCCCTCCACTTT
- | TRBJ2-7 | 14 | TRBV20-1 | many | CSASRGGSFYEQYF | TGCAGTGCTAGTCGCGGTGGGTCCTTCTACGAGCAGTACTTC
TRBD1 | TRBJ1-2 | 17 | TRBV7-2 | - | CASSLRRGGQGGYGYTF | TGTGCCAGCAGCCTACGGAGGGGGGGACAGGGAGGCTATGGCTACACCTTC
- | TRBJ1-2 | 14 | TRBV10-3 | few | CAISESGVNYGYTF | TGTGCCATCAGTGAGTCCGGAGTAAACTATGGCTACACCTTC
TRBD2 | TRBJ2-1 | 12 | TRBV20-1 | - | CSAHLAGDEQFF | TGCAGTGCTCACCTAGCGGGAGACGAGCAGTTCTTC
- | TRBJ2-7 | 14 | TRBV28 | few | CASEKEGPSYEQYF | TGTGCCAGCGAAAAAGAGGGGCCTAGTTACGAGCAGTACTTC
TRBD1 | TRBJ2-3 | 15 | TRBV7-9 | - | CASSLVQGARDTQYF | TGTGCCAGCAGCTTAGTGCAGGGGGCGAGAGATACGCAGTATTTT
TRBD2 | TRBJ2-7 | 15 | TRBV6-5 | - | CASRSRLAGSYEQYF | TGTGCCAGCAGGTCCCGACTAGCGGGTTCCTACGAGCAGTACTTC
- | TRBJ2-7 | 13 | TRBV2 | - | CASSGDKGGEQYF | TGTGCCAGCAGCGGGGACAAAGGCGGCGAGCAGTACTTC
- | TRBJ1-1 | 14 | TRBV3-1 | - | CASSQAWGGTEAFF | TGTGCCAGCAGCCAAGCCTGGGGTGGCACTGAAGCTTTCTTT
- | TRBJ1-2 | 15 | TRBV20-1 | many | CSARDFRLPNYGYTF | TGCAGTGCTAGAGATTTTAGGTTGCCTAACTATGGCTACACCTTC
- | TRBJ2-1 | 13 | TRBV18 | many | CASSPSNYNEQFF | TGTGCCAGCTCACCCAGCAACTACAATGAGCAGTTCTTC
TRBD1 | TRBJ2-3 | 16 | TRBV5-1 | - | CASSSGTGGASDTQYF | TGCGCCAGCAGCTCAGGGACAGGGGGCGCATCAGATACGCAGTATTTT
TRBD1 | TRBJ1-6 | 12 | TRBV28 | many | CASSPGTGAARF | TGTGCCAGCAGTCCCGGGACAGGGGCCGCGCGATTT
- | TRBJ1-1 | 12 | TRBV29-1 | many | CSGLRSNTEAFF | TGCAGCGGACTTAGGTCGAACACTGAAGCTTTCTTT
- | TRBJ1-6 | 17 | TRBV6-5 | few | CASSYSAGTGYNSPLHF | TGTGCCAGCAGTTACTCAGCTGGAACAGGTTATAATTCACCCCTCCACTTT
TRBD1 | TRBJ1-3 | 14 | TRBV10-2 | - | CASRRGQGGNTIYF | TGCGCCAGCAGAAGGGGACAGGGTGGAAACACCATATATTTT
- | TRBJ2-5 | 11 | TRBV11-2 | - | CASSRRETQYF | TGTGCCAGCAGTCGAAGAGAGACCCAGTACTTC
- | TRBJ2-2 | 16 | TRBV24-1 | - | CATSAGRESDTGELFF | TGTGCCACCAGTGCGGGGAGAGAGTCGGACACCGGGGAGCTGTTTTTT
TRBD1 | TRBJ1-2 | 15 | TRBV14 | few | CASSRAGQDIYGYTF | TGTGCCAGCAGCAGGGCGGGACAGGACATCTATGGCTACACCTTC
TRBD1 | TRBJ1-1 | 13 | TRBV20-1 | many | CSAGGQGEGEAFF | TGCAGTGCTGGGGGACAGGGGGAAGGTGAAGCTTTCTTT
- | TRBJ2-2 | 16 | TRBV7-9 | - | CASSSAGGRNTGELFF | TGTGCCAGCAGCTCCGCAGGGGGGCGGAACACCGGGGAGCTGTTTTTT
- | TRBJ2-7 | 15 | TRBV20-1 | few | CSARERIGVSYEQYF | TGCAGTGCTAGAGAAAGAATCGGGGTTTCCTACGAGCAGTACTTC
- | TRBJ2-1 | 13 | TRBV12-3/TRBV12-4 | few | CASSGTFYNEQFF | TGTGCCAGCAGCGGGACATTCTACAATGAGCAGTTCTTC
- | TRBJ1-2 | 13 | TRBV30 | - | CAWSTGANYGYTF | TGTGCCTGGAGTACAGGCGCTAACTATGGCTACACCTTC
- | TRBJ1-5 | 15 | TRBV12-3/TRBV12-4 | many | CASSPGGTVYQPQHF | TGTGCCAGCAGCCCCGGCGGCACAGTTTATCAGCCCCAGCATTTT
- | TRBJ1-1 | 13 | TRBV11-3 | few | CASSFFPGAEAFF | TGTGCCAGCAGCTTTTTCCCGGGGGCTGAAGCTTTCTTT
- | TRBJ1-5 | 14 | TRBV20-1 | few | CSASAATRDQPQHF | TGCAGTGCTAGCGCCGCGACACGGGATCAGCCCCAGCATTTT
TRBD2 | TRBJ2-4 | 16 | TRBV11-1 | - | CASSFSLAGGGDIQYF | TGTGCCAGCAGCTTCTCGCTAGCGGGGGGCGGGGACATTCAGTACTTC
TRBD2 | TRBJ2-1 | 16 | TRBV5-5 | - | CASSWTPGLAVNEQFF | TGTGCCAGCAGCTGGACGCCGGGACTAGCGGTCAATGAGCAGTTCTTC
- | TRBJ1-4 | 15 | TRBV6-5 | few | CASSYSGTTGEKLFF | TGTGCCAGCAGTTACTCGGGGACCACGGGTGAAAAACTGTTTTTT
TRBD1 | TRBJ2-1 | 16 | TRBV3-1 | few | CASSATGLNSYNEQFF | TGTGCCAGCAGCGCGACAGGGCTGAACTCCTACAATGAGCAGTTCTTC